Each of the 27 T cell receptor beta chains below was sequenced from the same sample in a study of blood T cell repertoires in COVID-19. The protocol was immunoSEQ multiplex PCR, while the TCRdb copy is restricted to in-frame clones and leaves out a portion. The sample lists some 91,000 clones; around nine tenths were seen once. Sample: peripheral blood. The receptors were sampled from a man aged 55 to 70 with acute or convalescent COVID-19.

This clone was seen more than once but under ten times. Other DNA sequences in this sample translate to the same CDR3. The genes are TRBV30 and TRBJ1-1, with D tentatively TRBD1 (6 bases). CDR1 is GTSNPN, CDR2 SVGIG, per germline (reference sequence). V was trimmed by 0 bases and J by 1 base, leaving 6 bases between them. CDR3 length: 13 amino acids. DNA for the CDR3: TGTGCCTGGAGTGTACAGGGGAACACTGAAGCTTTCTTT. This translates into CAWSVQGNTEAFF.

In DNA form, the CDR3 reads TGTGCCAGCAGTTTATTGCTGGACAGGGCGCCCACCTTC. Its protein is CASSLLLDRAPTF. The gene calls are TRBV27 and TRBJ1-2, with TRBD1 identical over 8 bases. Losses at the gene ends were 1 base for V and 13 bases for J; bases not matched to a gene: 8. The CDR3 totals 13 residues. Looked up from germline, CDR1 is MNHEY and CDR2 is SMNVEV (reference sequence).

The CDR3 coding sequence is TGTGCCAGCAGTTACTCGGCTGAATACTCTGGAAACACCATATATTTT. Translated: CASSYSAEYSGNTIYF. The V gene is TRBV6-2 or TRBV6-3, the J gene TRBJ1-3; D is ambiguous. CDR1 is MNHEY, CDR2 SVGEGT, per germline. Deletions cut 0 bases from V and 0 bases from J, with 9 bases between. The CDR3 is made up of 16 amino acids.

On this clone itself: The junction does not match germline at one end; this may be a read error. The V and J genes are TRBV6-6 and TRBJ2-7; D ambiguous. CDR1 is MNHNY, CDR2 SVGAGI, per germline (reference sequence). CDR3 length equals 12 residues. CDR3 loop: CASSYSVPERYF. The CDR3 DNA is TGTGCCAGCAGTTACTCGGTCCCGGAGCGGTACTTC.

The V and J genes are TRBV5-1 and TRBJ1-3; possible D gene TRBD1, 5 bases. The V end lost 3 bases, the J end lost 1 base, and 14 bases lay between the germline ends. CDR1 is SGHRS and CDR2 is YFSETQ in the germline V gene. This CDR3 is built from 16 residues. This chain's CDR3 is CASSSSTATSGNTIYF. Here the CDR3 DNA reads TGCGCCAGCAGCTCCTCGACAGCGACTTCTGGAAACACCATATATTTT.

The chain employs TRBV10-3 and TRBJ2-7; TRBD2 might be the D (6 bases). The V end was cut by 4 bases, the J end by 0 bases, with 16 bases between. CDR1 and CDR2 (germline): ENHRY, SYGVKD. The CDR3 contains 16 residues. CDR3 loop: CAISGGRTQSSYEQYF. In nucleotides, the CDR3 is TGTGCCATCAGTGGGGGGAGGACCCAGAGCTCCTACGAGCAGTACTTC.

The chain carries TRBV15 and TRBJ1-5, with D maybe TRBD1 (5 bases). Germline assignment: CDR1 LNHNV and CDR2 YYDKDF (reference sequence). Trimming removed 1 base at V and 1 base at J, with 11 bases between. This CDR3 is built from 16 residues. CDR3 sequence: CATSRGGRGSNQPQHF. The CDR3 DNA follows: TGTGCCACCAGCAGAGGGGGACGGGGGAGCAATCAGCCCCAGCATTTT.

V and J are TRBV14 and TRBJ1-1, with 7 bases that match TRBD1. The CDR3 spans 16 residues. The V segment lost 0 bases and the J segment 1 base; nucleotides outside the gene matches: 5. Per germline, CDR1 SGHDN and CDR2 FVKESK. This CDR3 is CASSQDGDRTNTEAFF. Here the CDR3 DNA reads TGTGCCAGCAGCCAAGATGGGGACAGAACGAACACTGAAGCTTTCTTT.

The chain links TRBV7-9 to TRBJ2-1, with D possibly being TRBD2 (6 bases). V lost 5 bases and J lost 9, with 14 bases in between. The CDR3 totals 13 residues. Germline V lookup: CDR1 SEHNR, CDR2 FQNEAQ (reference sequence). This CDR3 reads CASSPPSGGEQFF. Written as DNA, the CDR3 is TGTGCCAGCAGCCCTCCGTCCGGGGGTGAGCAGTTCTTC.

V gene TRBV7-8 combines with J gene TRBJ2-7; 8 nucleotides align to TRBD1. The CDR3 totals 15 residues. J gave up 0 bases and V 5 bases, and 6 bases lay outside the gene matches. Looked up from germline, CDR1 is SGHVS and CDR2 is FQNEAQ. CDR3 DNA sequence: TGTGCCAGCAGCCCCCAGGGACAGGTCTCCTACGAGCAGTACTTC. This translates into CASSPQGQVSYEQYF.

The chain carries TRBV6-5 and TRBJ2-7; 7 bases are a match to TRBD1. From germline, CDR1 is MNHEY and CDR2 SVGAGI. The CDR3 is 14 amino acids. Trimming took 8 bases from V and 2 from J; bases not matched to a gene: 9. The CDR3 coding sequence is TGTGCCAGCTCCCCTGGGACAGAGACCTACGAGCAGTACGTC. Protein sequence: CASSPGTETYEQYV.

The chain couples TRBV5-1 to TRBJ2-5; no firm D call. Germline V CDR1 and CDR2: SGHRS, YFSETQ. The length of the CDR3 is 13 residues. V lost 2 bases and J 2 bases, leaving 7 bases between the germline ends. This CDR3 reads CASSLGAQETQYF. The CDR3 DNA reads as TGCGCCAGCAGCTTAGGAGCTCAAGAGACCCAGTACTTC.

This chain joins TRBV7-8 and TRBJ1-1; D not certain. This CDR3 comprises 13 residues. The V and J ends lost 6 bases and 1 base respectively, with 9 bases between them. Germline-derived CDR1 and CDR2 are SGHVS and FQNEAQ. The CDR3 nucleotides are TGTGCCAGCAGTTTCACACAGAACACTGAAGCTTTCTTT. Encoded protein: CASSFTQNTEAFF.

V gene TRBV19 combines with J gene TRBJ1-2; TRBD1 matches at 9 bases. Germline V lookup: CDR1 LNHDA, CDR2 SQIVND (reference sequence). This CDR3 has 15 residues. Losses at the gene ends were 5 bases for V and 3 bases for J; bases not matched to a gene: 7. CDR3 DNA: TGTGCCAGTAGTTCATCGGACAGGGGAGACTATGGCTACACCTTC. This translates into CASSSSDRGDYGYTF.

The chain employs TRBV5-6 and TRBJ1-5; D ambiguous. This CDR3 contains 13 residues. CDR1 is SGHDT, CDR2 YYEEEE, per germline. Trimming cost V 0 bases and J 2 bases, with 3 bases left between them. This CDR3 reads CASSLGRNQPQHF. The CDR3, as DNA: TGTGCCAGCAGCTTGGGGCGCAATCAGCCCCAGCATTTT.

V gene TRBV5-1 combines with J gene TRBJ1-1; D might be TRBD1 (6 bases). V shed 3 bases and J shed 0 bases, with 15 bases lying between them. Germline V gene lookup returns CDR1 SGHRS and CDR2 YFSETQ. This CDR3 is built from 16 residues. CDR3 bases: TGCGCCAGCAGCTCCGGGACAACCATTTTGAACACTGAAGCTTTCTTT. Amino acid sequence: CASSSGTTILNTEAFF.

The chain recombines TRBV18 with TRBJ1-3; D ambiguous. The CDR3 consists of 15 residues. With 0 bases removed from V and 0 bases from J, the gap between germline ends came to 6 bases. Germline assignment: CDR1 KGHSH and CDR2 LQKENI. The CDR3 reads CASSPPGSSGNTIYF. In nucleotides, the CDR3 is TGTGCCAGCTCACCACCGGGGAGCTCTGGAAACACCATATATTTT.

Points on this clone: One end of the junction varies from germline; a read error may be responsible. V and J are TRBV5-1 and TRBJ2-2; D unclear. Germline CDR1 is SGHRS and CDR2 is YFSETQ. The CDR3 has 17 amino acids. CDR3: CASSPRIDPANTGELFF. The CDR3 region has the DNA TGCGCCAGCAGCCCGCGAATAGATCCAGCGAACACCGGAGAGCTGTTTTTT.

The rearrangement links TRBV18 to TRBJ1-4, with 7 bases fitting TRBD1. Germline loops: CDR1 KGHSH, CDR2 LQKENI. The CDR3 has 16 residues. With V trimmed by 3 bases and J by 7 bases, 11 bases remained unmatched. The CDR3 here is CASSPRRGQGGEKLFF. CDR3 bases: TGTGCCAGCTCACCCCGGAGGGGGCAGGGGGGTGAAAAACTGTTTTTT.

Of note for this clone: An end of the junction does not agree with germline; a read error may underlie this. The V gene is TRBV7-9, the J gene TRBJ1-1; D not certain. Germline V lookup: CDR1 SEHNR, CDR2 FQNEAQ (reference sequence). The CDR3 loop spans 11 amino acids. As DNA, the CDR3 is TGTGCCAGCAGCTCTTTCGGAGGGCTATCCTTT. Protein sequence: CASSSFGGLSF.

This chain links TRBV5-1 with TRBJ1-4, with D perhaps TRBD1 (5 bases). The CDR3 length is 15 residues. Germline CDR1 and CDR2: SGHRS and YFSETQ. V lost 2 bases and J lost 0, with 8 bases in between. CDR3 bases: TGCGCCAGCAGCTTAGCAGGGTCAACTAATGAAAAACTGTTTTTT. Its translation: CASSLAGSTNEKLFF.

V is TRBV11-2 and J is TRBJ1-1, with TRBD1 identical over 10 bases. V was clipped by 5 bases and J by 2 bases; unmatched bases: 2. CDR3 size: 14 residues. Germline V lookup: CDR1 SGHAT, CDR2 FQNNGV. The CDR3 sequence: CASSRQGANTEAFF. DNA for the CDR3: TGTGCCAGCAGCCGACAGGGGGCTAACACTGAAGCTTTCTTT.

This chain joins TRBV28 and TRBJ1-4; D call uncertain. The V and J ends lost 3 bases and 5 bases respectively, with 7 bases between them. Germline V CDR1 and CDR2: MDHEN, SYDVKM. The CDR3 runs to 13 residues. The CDR3 nucleotides are TGTGCCAGCAGTTTTTCAGCGAATGAAAAACTGTTTTTT. Translation: CASSFSANEKLFF.

J is TRBJ1-2 and V is TRBV7-2, with 9 bases matching TRBD1. The J segment lost 4 bases and the V segment lost 3 bases, leaving 12 bases of the junction unmatched. This CDR3 is 17 amino acids long. Per germline, CDR1 SGHTA and CDR2 FQGNSA. The CDR3 loop is CASSFRGTGTGIYGYTF. DNA of the CDR3: TGTGCCAGCAGCTTTAGAGGGACCGGGACAGGGATCTATGGCTACACCTTC.

In its sample, this clone was seen once. The CDR3 sequence: CASSRDWQNTGELFF. DNA for the CDR3: TGTGCCAGTAGTAGGGACTGGCAGAACACCGGGGAGCTGTTTTTT. The V call is TRBV19, the J call TRBJ2-2; a possible D gene is TRBD2 (6 bases). The V end was cut by 4 bases, the J end by 1 base, with 10 bases between. CDR3 length equals 15 residues. In germline, CDR1 is LNHDA, CDR2 SQIVND (reference sequence).

The chain couples TRBV15 to TRBJ1-5; a possible D gene is TRBD1 (5 bases). There are 16 residues in the CDR3. V dropped 0 bases and J dropped 1 base, with 10 bases sitting between them. CDR1 and CDR2 from the germline V gene are LNHNV and YYDKDF (reference sequence). The CDR3 DNA follows: TGTGCCACCAGCAGAGATCAGCGGGGGAGCAATCAGCCCCAGCATTTT. Protein: CATSRDQRGSNQPQHF.

The CDR3 reads CASSPDRTANYGYTF. The DNA for the CDR3 is TGTGCCAGCTCACCAGACAGGACGGCTAACTATGGCTACACCTTC. V usage is TRBV18 and J usage is TRBJ1-2; D is perhaps TRBD1 (6 bases). This CDR3 has 15 amino acids. The germline V gene encodes CDR1 KGHSH and CDR2 LQKENI. V shed 2 bases and J shed 0 bases, with 10 bases lying between them.